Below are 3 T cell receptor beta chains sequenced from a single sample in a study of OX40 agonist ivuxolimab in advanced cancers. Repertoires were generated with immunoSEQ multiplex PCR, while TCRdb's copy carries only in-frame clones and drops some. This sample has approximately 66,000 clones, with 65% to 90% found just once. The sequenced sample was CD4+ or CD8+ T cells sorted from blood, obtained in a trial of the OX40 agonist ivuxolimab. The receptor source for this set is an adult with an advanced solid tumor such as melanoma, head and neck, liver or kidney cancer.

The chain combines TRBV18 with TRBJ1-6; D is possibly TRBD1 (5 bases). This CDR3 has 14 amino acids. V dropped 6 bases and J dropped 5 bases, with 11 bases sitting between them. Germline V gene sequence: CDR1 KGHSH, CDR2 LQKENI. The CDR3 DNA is TGTGCCAGCTCTCGGGACCTCCATAATTCACCCCTCCACTTT. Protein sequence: CASSRDLHNSPLHF.

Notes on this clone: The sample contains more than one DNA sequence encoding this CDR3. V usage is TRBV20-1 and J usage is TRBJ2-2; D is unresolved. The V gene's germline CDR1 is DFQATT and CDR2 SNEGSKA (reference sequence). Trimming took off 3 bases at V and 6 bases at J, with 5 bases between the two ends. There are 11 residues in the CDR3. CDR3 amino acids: CSARGAGELFF. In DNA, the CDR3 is TGCAGTGCTAGGGGTGCCGGGGAGCTGTTTTTT.

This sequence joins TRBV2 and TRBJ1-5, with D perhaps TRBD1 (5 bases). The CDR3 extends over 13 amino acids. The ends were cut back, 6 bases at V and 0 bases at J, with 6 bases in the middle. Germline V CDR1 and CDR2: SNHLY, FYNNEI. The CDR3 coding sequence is TGTGCCAGCAGCAGGGCTAGCAATCAGCCCCAGCATTTT. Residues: CASSRASNQPQHF.